This T cell receptor (beta chain) was found in a study of CD8+ T cells in alopecia areata. Overall study findings and caveats: Scalp samples also contribute reads from the resident alphabeta T cells found in normal skin.

The treatment is: oral pan-JAK inhibitor, 5-10 mg twice daily. V trimming: 4 bases; J trimming: 2 bases; junction bases outside the gene matches: 14. CDR3 length: 18 amino acids. CDR1 is SGHTA and CDR2 is FQGNSA in the germline V gene. As the sequencing template, cDNA was produced by extracting RNA and reverse transcribing it. TCRdb keeps only in-frame clones here, not all; method: immunoSEQ multiplex PCR. The table shows 100,000 to 120,000 clones, with roughly 50% occurring only once. This clone was seen more than once but under ten times. Its specificity is not known. The receptor comes from a human donor with alopecia areata. The V call is TRBV7-2, the J call TRBJ2-3; TRBD2 matches 8 bases. The starting material was CD4+ T cells sorted from blood, obtained at week 24, from a patient treated with tofacitinib. The CDR3 region is CASSSPGRQRGHTDTQYF. The CDR3, as DNA: TGTGCCAGCAGCTCCCCGGGGCGGCAGCGGGGGCACACAGATACGCAGTATTTT.